This T cell receptor beta chain originates from a study of blood T cells in healthy people across ages. At least 5 micrograms of total RNA were extracted per sample. A sample-barcoded 5' primer and a J-beta primer mix were used in a second PCR of about 7 to 12 cycles. Paired-end reads containing CDR3 totaled no fewer than 2.5 million for each sample. Each CDR3 protein is one row after TCRdb ran MiXCR on the 5' RACE reads. The sample has 1.5 million to 2 million distinct CDR3 sequences; 28% are singletons. This clonotype was found a few times. CDR1 is SGHAT, CDR2 FQNNGV, per germline. The CDR3 spans 21 residues. V was pared by 5 bases and J by 0 bases, with 16 bases of the junction left unmatched.

The chain uses TRBV11-2 and TRBJ2-1, with 13 positions matching TRBD2. The clonotype originates from a woman under 40 in good health. The sample was blood. Here the CDR3 reads CASSRTAPGLAGPSSYNEQFF. In DNA form, the CDR3 reads TGTGCCAGCAGCCGAACCGCGCCGGGACTAGCGGGGCCCAGCTCCTACAATGAGCAGTTCTTC.